The 24 T cell receptor beta chains below were found in one sample sequenced in a study of T-cell reconstitution after alpha-beta-depleted transplantation in children. Preparation of the TCRbeta library used unique molecular identifiers. TCRdb analysed the PCR reads with MiXCR anew, one entry per CDR3 protein. This sample has roughly 670,000 distinct CDR3 sequences, with roughly 14% found just once. Here the sequenced sample was PBMCs, taken before TCRalphabeta/CD19-depleted stem cell transplant. These receptors all stem from a girl aged 2-10 years with congenital amegakaryocytic thrombocytopenia, due to receive a stem cell transplant.

This chain links TRBV29-1 with TRBJ1-2, with D possibly matching TRBD1 (6 bases). CDR1 SQVTM and CDR2 ANQGSEA come from the germline V gene. The CDR3 has 13 amino acids. Trimming removed 8 bases from V and 4 bases from J, with 17 bases in between. The CDR3 nucleotides read TGCAGCTGTTCAGGGGCACTTGGCTATGGCTACACCTTC. It codes for CSCSGALGYGYTF.

This clonotype was found many times. The chain carries TRBV12-3 or TRBV12-4 and TRBJ1-4; unclear D gene. Trimming took off 6 bases at V and 6 bases at J, with 8 bases between the two ends. The CDR3 has 12 residues. The CDR3 DNA is TGTGCCAGCAGAGTAGGGTATGAAAAACTGTTTTTT. Protein: CASRVGYEKLFF.

The sample holds many counts of this clonotype. The rearrangement joins TRBV5-1 to TRBJ2-7, with D possibly TRBD2 on 5 matching bases. The V and J ends lost 1 base and 3 bases respectively, with 8 bases between them. This CDR3 spans 13 amino acids. The germline V gene encodes CDR1 SGHRS and CDR2 YFSETQ. DNA of the CDR3: TGCGCCAGCAGCTTGACTAGGGACTACGAGCAGTACTTC. Translated: CASSLTRDYEQYF. Supplemented by reference TRBV5-1 and TRBJ2-7, the full variable domain reads KAGVTQTPRYLIKTRGQQVTLSCSPISGHRSVSWYQQTPGQGLQFLFEYFSETQRNKGNFPGRFSGRQFSNSRSEMNVSTLELGDSALYLCASSLTRDYEQYFGPGTRLTVT.

A remark on this clonotype: A read error is possible here, since a much larger clone lies one base away. This rearrangement joins TRBV12-3 or TRBV12-4 to TRBJ1-2; D is unclear. The CDR3 spans 16 residues. CDR3 protein: CASSLARLDWNYGDTF. CDR3 DNA sequence: TGTGCCAGCAGTTTAGCCAGACTCGACTGGAACTATGGCGACACCTTC.

This chain connects TRBV20-1 to TRBJ1-2; D is undetermined. Trimming removed 3 bases at V and 2 bases at J, with 13 bases between. Germline CDR1 is DFQATT and CDR2 is SNEGSKA (reference sequence). This CDR3 comprises 14 residues. This CDR3 is CSARREFVNYGYTF. CDR3 nucleotides: TGCAGTGCTAGGAGGGAATTTGTCAACTATGGCTACACCTTC.

The chain uses TRBV27 and TRBJ2-7; D may be TRBD1 (5 bases). This CDR3 has 15 amino acids. V lost 5 bases, J lost 2 bases, and 16 bases lay in between. Per the germline V gene, CDR1 is MNHEY and CDR2 is SMNVEV (reference sequence). The CDR3 sequence is CASSIIPDRAYEQYF. CDR3 sequence (DNA): TGTGCCAGCAGTATAATTCCAGACAGAGCCTACGAGCAGTACTTC.

The V gene is TRBV6-2 or TRBV6-3, the J gene TRBJ2-5, with 14 bases fitting TRBD2. The CDR3 spans 18 residues. Germline V gene lookup returns CDR1 MNHEY and CDR2 SVGEGT. Trimming at V came to 4 bases and at J to 3 bases, leaving 10 bases not matched to a gene. The chain's CDR3 is CASSSGTSGRRAEETQYF. Written as DNA, the CDR3 is TGTGCCAGCAGTTCCGGGACTAGCGGGAGACGGGCTGAAGAGACCCAGTACTTC.

The chain is built from TRBV5-1 and TRBJ2-2; tentatively, D is TRBD1 or TRBD2 (5 bases each). CDR3 length: 15 amino acids. V was shortened by 5 bases and J by 3 bases, with 14 bases between the two germline ends. The germline gives CDR1 SGHRS, CDR2 YFSETQ. The CDR3 coding sequence is TGCGCCAGCAGACCCGGGACGGATCACACCGGGGAGCTGTTTTTT. Translation: CASRPGTDHTGELFF.

This clonotype was recorded at least ten times. CDR3 in DNA: TGCAGTGCTAGGCTAGCGGGAGCGGGAGATACGCAGTATTTT. It encodes CSARLAGAGDTQYF. This chain links TRBV20-1 with TRBJ2-3, with 10 bases matching TRBD2. The CDR3 runs 14 residues. Germline values: CDR1 DFQATT, CDR2 SNEGSKA (reference sequence). The V and J ends lost 3 bases and 5 bases, in that order; junction bases with no gene match: 5.

This clonotype came up many times. The chain couples TRBV9 to TRBJ2-1, with 11 bases that match TRBD2. J was trimmed by 1 base and V by 3 bases; bases with no gene match: 6. This CDR3 comprises 17 residues. Germline CDR1 SGDLS, CDR2 YYNGEE. CDR3 sequence reads: CASSDPTSGGSYNEQFF. The CDR3 coding sequence is TGTGCCAGCAGCGACCCCACTAGCGGGGGATCCTACAATGAGCAGTTCTTC.

This clonotype was recorded a few times. V usage is TRBV19 and J usage is TRBJ2-5, with D possibly called TRBD1 or TRBD2 (6 bases each). Deletions cut 8 bases from V and 2 bases from J, with 12 bases between. This CDR3 is 13 amino acids long. Per the germline V gene, CDR1 is LNHDA and CDR2 is SQIVND (reference sequence). CDR3: CASSGDKQETQYF. For the CDR3, the DNA is TGTGCCAGTTCGGGGGACAAACAAGAGACCCAGTACTTC.

This rearrangement joins TRBV11-2 to TRBJ2-2; a possible D gene is TRBD1 (6 bases). Germline V gene data show CDR1 as SGHAT and CDR2 as FQNNGV. This CDR3 has 18 residues. The V end lost 7 bases, the J end lost 1 base, and 22 bases lay between the germline ends. CDR3 protein: CASTQGAQWTVNTGELFF. The CDR3 DNA reads as TGTGCCAGCACCCAAGGGGCCCAGTGGACAGTGAACACCGGGGAGCTGTTTTTT.

CDR3 DNA: TGCGCCAGCAGCTTGTACAGCCATAATGAAAAACTGTTTTTT. It translates to CASSLYSHNEKLFF. The rearrangement links TRBV5-1 to TRBJ1-4; D gene unclear. Deletions cut 1 base from V and 4 bases from J, with 8 bases between. The CDR3 extends over 14 amino acids. Germline V CDR1 and CDR2: SGHRS, YFSETQ.

In its sample, this clonotype was seen a few times. The gene calls are TRBV6-1 and TRBJ2-3; TRBD2 agrees at 8 bases. The CDR3 is 12 amino acids. Germline loops: CDR1 MNHNS, CDR2 SASEGT. V shed 10 bases, J shed 4 bases, and the junction held 4 bases outside the gene matches. The CDR3 protein is CATSGSSDTQYF. The CDR3 coding sequence is TGTGCCACCAGCGGGAGTTCAGATACGCAGTATTTT.

This clonotype was seen ten or more times. J is TRBJ2-7 and V is TRBV29-1; 8 nucleotides match TRBD2. V dropped 4 bases and J dropped 3; count of bases not matched to a gene: 5. CDR3 size: 13 residues. The germline gives CDR1 SQVTM, CDR2 ANQGSEA. CDR3 bases: TGCAGCGTTGTGACCGGGAGGGACTACGAGCAGTACTTC. Residues: CSVVTGRDYEQYF.

Remarks on this clonotype: A read error may be the cause here, since a much bigger clone is one base away. The gene calls are TRBV29-1 and TRBJ2-3; D is unclear. The J call may be faulty, since TRBJ1-5 better matches the DNA end. Germline loops: CDR1 SQVTM, CDR2 ANQGSEA. The CDR3 totals 15 residues. CDR3 sequence (DNA): TGCAGCCTCAGGACTAGCTCCATGGAGGGAGATACGCAGCATTTT. It is translated as CSLRTSSMEGDTQHF.

The table lists this clonotype with a few counts. The chain links TRBV20-1 to TRBJ2-5; perhaps D is TRBD1 or TRBD2 (6 bases each). V shed 6 bases and J shed 5 bases, with 16 bases lying between them. CDR1 is DFQATT, CDR2 SNEGSKA, per germline (reference sequence). The length of the CDR3 is 13 residues. The CDR3 here is CSALNRGPETQYF. Written as DNA, the CDR3 is TGCAGTGCCCTAAATCGGGGGCCGGAGACCCAGTACTTC.

This clonotype was found a few times. The chain recombines TRBV5-1 with TRBJ2-7, with 7 nucleotides matching TRBD2. J gave up 7 bases and V 4 bases, and 20 bases lay outside the gene matches. Germline values: CDR1 SGHRS, CDR2 YFSETQ. The CDR3 totals 17 residues. Here the CDR3 DNA reads TGCGCCAGCAGCCCACGTGGAAGCGGGAACTCGGGGAAAGAGCAGTACTTC. Its translation: CASSPRGSGNSGKEQYF. The whole variable domain, filled in from reference TRBV5-1 and TRBJ2-7, reads KAGVTQTPRYLIKTRGQQVTLSCSPISGHRSVSWYQQTPGQGLQFLFEYFSETQRNKGNFPGRFSGRQFSNSRSEMNVSTLELGDSALYLCASSPRGSGNSGKEQYFGPGTRLTVT.

This clonotype was counted many times. The chain's CDR3 is CASSRSQEQPQHF. The CDR3, as DNA: TGTGCCAGCAGCCGATCCCAAGAACAGCCCCAGCATTTT. The rearrangement links TRBV12-3 or TRBV12-4 to TRBJ1-5; D not certain. The germline V and J ends were trimmed by 6 bases and 7 bases, with 13 bases remaining between them. The CDR3 length is 13 residues.

This clonotype was found a few times. The chain carries TRBV7-9 and TRBJ1-1, with D possibly matching TRBD1 (6 bases). Trimming stripped 8 bases from V and 5 bases from J, with 18 bases between. CDR3 length: 14 residues. Germline V gene sequence: CDR1 SEHNR, CDR2 FQNEAQ (reference sequence). CDR3 bases: TGTGCCAGCGGGGGCGGCAGATGGAATACTGAAGCTTTCTTT. It is translated as CASGGGRWNTEAFF.

The chain uses TRBV10-2 and TRBJ2-7; D is perhaps TRBD2 (6 bases). The V gene lost 8 bases and the J gene lost 3 bases, with 14 bases spanning the gap. The CDR3 contains 13 residues. Germline CDR1 WSHSY, CDR2 SAAADI. The CDR3 protein is CASVEGHNYEQYF. CDR3 DNA: TGCGCCAGCGTGGAGGGGCACAACTACGAGCAGTACTTC.

This clonotype was counted ten times or more. The rearrangement uses TRBV9 and TRBJ1-3; no clear D. The germline gives CDR1 SGDLS, CDR2 YYNGEE. CDR3 length: 14 residues. Trimming cost V 0 bases and J 4 bases, with 8 bases left between them. The CDR3 DNA is TGTGCCAGCAGCGTAGGGGCTTCCGGAAACACCATATATTTT. It yields the protein CASSVGASGNTIYF. Using reference TRBV9 and TRBJ1-3 for the parts outside the CDR3, the full variable domain is DSGVTQTPKHLITATGQRVTLRCSPRSGDLSVYWYQQSLDQGLQFLIQYYNGEERAKGNILERFSAQQFPDLHSELNLSSLELGDSALYFCASSVGASGNTIYFGEGSWLTVV.

Worth noting for this clonotype: This may come from a read error, since a much larger clone is one base off. Since the CDR3 does not end with the conserved phenylalanine or tryptophan, this likely comes from a read error. The V and J genes are TRBV5-1 and TRBJ1-2; possible D gene TRBD1, 6 bases. Germline V gene lookup returns CDR1 SGHRS and CDR2 YFSETQ. Between the trimmed V and J ends, which lost 0 bases and 2 bases, there was a span of 14 bases. The length of the CDR3 is 16 residues. CDR3 region: CASSLESRTDNYGYTL. The CDR3 DNA follows: TGCGCCAGCAGCTTGGAGTCTAGGACAGACAACTATGGCTACACCTTG.

This clonotype was recorded many times. The chain joins TRBV20-1 to TRBJ2-7; 7 nucleotides match TRBD2. Per the germline V gene, CDR1 is DFQATT and CDR2 is SNEGSKA (reference sequence). The length of the CDR3 is 12 residues. After removal of 3 bases from V and 3 bases from J, the junction contained 2 bases not matched to a gene. The CDR3 reads CSASGRNYEQYF. The CDR3 DNA is TGCAGTGCTAGCGGGAGGAACTACGAGCAGTACTTC.